This TCR beta chain was obtained from a study of CD8 T cells in ankylosing spondylitis. Study observations and caveats: Past research had described some motif variants in reactive arthritis synovial fluid and blood. Disease-linked clones reportedly showed significant enrichment in matched ankylosing spondylitis synovial fluid. CD8+ cells made up the disease-linked clones, which were relatively rare in peripheral blood.

This clonotype is classed as medium-sized. Antigen specificity is unknown. Germline assignment: CDR1 SGHRS and CDR2 YFSETQ. There are 14 residues in the CDR3. Trimming removed 4 bases from V and 4 bases from J, with 14 bases in between. TCRdb fed the 5' RACE reads into MiXCR, producing one record per CDR3 protein. Among roughly 40,000 distinct CDR3 sequences listed, about 17% were seen once. Sample: blood. V is TRBV5-1 and J is TRBJ1-2; possibly TRBD1 for D (6 bases). The sequence was collected from a male donor with ankylosing spondylitis or in good health (not recorded which). This chain's CDR3 is CASSQAGAFYGYTF. The CDR3 DNA reads TGCGCCAGCAGCCAGGCAGGGGCCTTCTATGGCTACACCTTC.